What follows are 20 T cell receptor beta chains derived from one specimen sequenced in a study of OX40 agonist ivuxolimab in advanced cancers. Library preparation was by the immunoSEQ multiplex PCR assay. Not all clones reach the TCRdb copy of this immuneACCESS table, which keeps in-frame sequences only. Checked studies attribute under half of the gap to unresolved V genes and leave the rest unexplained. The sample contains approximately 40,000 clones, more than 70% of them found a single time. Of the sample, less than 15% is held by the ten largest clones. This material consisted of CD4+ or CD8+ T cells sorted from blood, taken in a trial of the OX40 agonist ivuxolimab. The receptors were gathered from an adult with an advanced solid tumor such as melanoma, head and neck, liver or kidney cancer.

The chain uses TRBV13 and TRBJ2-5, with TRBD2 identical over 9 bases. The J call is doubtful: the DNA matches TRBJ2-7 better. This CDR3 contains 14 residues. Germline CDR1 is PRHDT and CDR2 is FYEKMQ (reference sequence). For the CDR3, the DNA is TGTGCCAGCAGATGGGGACTAGCTGGGGACGAGCAGTACTTC. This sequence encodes CASRWGLAGDEQYF.

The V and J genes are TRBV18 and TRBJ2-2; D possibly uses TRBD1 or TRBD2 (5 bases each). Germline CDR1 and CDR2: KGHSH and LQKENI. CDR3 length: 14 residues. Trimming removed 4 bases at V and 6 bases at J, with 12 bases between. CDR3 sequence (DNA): TGTGCCAGCTCACAGCATGGGGGTGCCGGGGAGCTGTTTTTT. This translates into CASSQHGGAGELFF.

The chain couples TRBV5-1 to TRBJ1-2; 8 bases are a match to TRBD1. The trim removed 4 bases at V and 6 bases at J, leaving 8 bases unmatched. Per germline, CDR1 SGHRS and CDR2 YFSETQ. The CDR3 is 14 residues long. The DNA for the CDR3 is TGCGCCAGCAGCGCCCCAGAACAGGGGGATGGCTACACCTTC. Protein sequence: CASSAPEQGDGYTF. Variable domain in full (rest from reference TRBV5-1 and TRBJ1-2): KAGVTQTPRYLIKTRGQQVTLSCSPISGHRSVSWYQQTPGQGLQFLFEYFSETQRNKGNFPGRFSGRQFSNSRSEMNVSTLELGDSALYLCASSAPEQGDGYTFGSGTRLTVV.

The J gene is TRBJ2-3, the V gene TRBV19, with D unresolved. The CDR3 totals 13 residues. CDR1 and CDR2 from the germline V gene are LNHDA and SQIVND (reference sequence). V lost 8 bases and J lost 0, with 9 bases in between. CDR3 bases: TGTGCCAGTCGCGACGGAAGCACAGATACGCAGTATTTT. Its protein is CASRDGSTDTQYF.

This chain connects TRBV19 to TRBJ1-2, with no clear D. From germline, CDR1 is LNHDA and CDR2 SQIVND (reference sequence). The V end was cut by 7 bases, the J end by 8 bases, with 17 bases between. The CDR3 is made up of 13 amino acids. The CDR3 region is CASNGNLHSGYTF. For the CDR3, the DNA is TGTGCCAGTAACGGGAACCTACACTCCGGCTACACCTTC.

The CDR3: CASSSQGEGPLHF. Written as DNA, the CDR3 is TGTGCCAGCAGTTCCCAGGGGGAGGGACCCCTCCACTTT. The chain employs TRBV6-6 and TRBJ1-6; 7 nucleotides line up with TRBD1. V shed 4 bases, J shed 12 bases, and the junction held 6 bases outside the gene matches. CDR1 and CDR2 from the germline V gene are MNHNY and SVGAGI (reference sequence). CDR3 length equals 13 residues.

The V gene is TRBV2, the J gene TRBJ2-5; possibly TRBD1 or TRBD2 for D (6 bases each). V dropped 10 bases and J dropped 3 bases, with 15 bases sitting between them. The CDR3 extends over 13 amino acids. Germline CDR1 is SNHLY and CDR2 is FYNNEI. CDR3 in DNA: TGTGCCACCTCACAGGAGGGGGAAGAGACCCAGTACTTC. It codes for CATSQEGEETQYF.

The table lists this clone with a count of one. The CDR3 spells CASYPGGRPGELFF. DNA of the CDR3: TGTGCCAGCTATCCGGGAGGGCGGCCCGGGGAGCTGTTTTTT. The chain joins TRBV28 to TRBJ2-2, with 8 bases identical to TRBD2. This CDR3 contains 14 residues. Germline V CDR1 and CDR2: MDHEN, SYDVKM. The V and J ends lost 8 bases and 6 bases, in that order; junction bases with no gene match: 8.

The CDR3 coding sequence is TGTGCCAGCAGCCTGCGACTAGCGGGAGAGGATGAGCAGTTCTTC. Translating gives CASSLRLAGEDEQFF. The chain carries TRBV7-9 and TRBJ2-1; 12 bases are shared with TRBD2. J was trimmed by 8 bases and V by 5 bases; bases with no gene match: 7. The CDR3 has 15 amino acids. CDR1 and CDR2 (germline): SEHNR, FQNEAQ (reference sequence).

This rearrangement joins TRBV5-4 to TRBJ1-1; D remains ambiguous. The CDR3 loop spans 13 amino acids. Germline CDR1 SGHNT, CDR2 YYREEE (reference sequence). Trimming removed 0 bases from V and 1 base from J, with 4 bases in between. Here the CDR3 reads CASSLDRNTEAFF. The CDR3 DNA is TGTGCCAGCAGCTTGGACAGGAACACTGAAGCTTTCTTT. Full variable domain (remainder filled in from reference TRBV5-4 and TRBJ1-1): ETGVTQSPTHLIKTRGQQVTLRCSSQSGHNTVSWYQQALGQGPQFIFQYYREEENGRGNFPPRFSGLQFPNYSSELNVNALELDDSALYLCASSLDRNTEAFFGQGTRLTVV.

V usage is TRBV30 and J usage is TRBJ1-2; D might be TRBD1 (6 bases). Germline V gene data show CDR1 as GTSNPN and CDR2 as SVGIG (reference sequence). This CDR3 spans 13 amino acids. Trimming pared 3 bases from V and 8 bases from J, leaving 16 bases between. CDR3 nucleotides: TGTGCCTGGAGCCTTAGGGGGATGAAGGGCTACACCTTC. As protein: CAWSLRGMKGYTF.

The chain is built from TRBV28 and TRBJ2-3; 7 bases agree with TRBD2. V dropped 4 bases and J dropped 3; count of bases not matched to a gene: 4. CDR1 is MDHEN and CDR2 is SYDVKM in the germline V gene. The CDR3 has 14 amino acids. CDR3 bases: TGTGCCAGCAGTTCCGGGGGAGGGACAGATACGCAGTATTTT. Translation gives CASSSGGGTDTQYF.

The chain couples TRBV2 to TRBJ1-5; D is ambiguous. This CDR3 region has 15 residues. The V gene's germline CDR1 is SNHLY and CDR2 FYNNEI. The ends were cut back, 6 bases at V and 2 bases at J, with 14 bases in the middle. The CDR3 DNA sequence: TGTGCCAGCAGGGCAGGCGAGGTGGGCAATCAGCCCCAGCATTTT. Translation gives CASRAGEVGNQPQHF.

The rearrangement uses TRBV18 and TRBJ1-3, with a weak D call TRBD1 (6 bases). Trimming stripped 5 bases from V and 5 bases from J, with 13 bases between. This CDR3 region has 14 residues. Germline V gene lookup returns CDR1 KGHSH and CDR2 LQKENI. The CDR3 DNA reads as TGTGCCAGCTCATCATCGACAGGAAGAAACACCATATATTTT. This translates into CASSSSTGRNTIYF.

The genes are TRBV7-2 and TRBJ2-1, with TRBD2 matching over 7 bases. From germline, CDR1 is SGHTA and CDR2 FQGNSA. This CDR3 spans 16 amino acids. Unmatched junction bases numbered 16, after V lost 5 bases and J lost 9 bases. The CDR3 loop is CASSKSGSGLMGEQFF. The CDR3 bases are TGTGCCAGCAGCAAGAGTGGTAGCGGGCTGATGGGTGAGCAGTTCTTC. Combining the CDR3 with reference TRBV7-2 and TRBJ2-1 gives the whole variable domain GAGVSQSPSNKVTEKGKDVELRCDPISGHTALYWYRQSLGQGLEFLIYFQGNSAPDKSGLPSDRFSAERTGGSVSTLTIQRTQQEDSAVYLCASSKSGSGLMGEQFFGPGTRLTVL.

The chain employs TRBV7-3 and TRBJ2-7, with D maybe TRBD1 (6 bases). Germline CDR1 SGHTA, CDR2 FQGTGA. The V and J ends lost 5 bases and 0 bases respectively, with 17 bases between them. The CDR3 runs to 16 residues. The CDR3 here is CASSNRQAWGSYEQYF. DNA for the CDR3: TGTGCCAGCAGCAACCGACAGGCCTGGGGCTCCTACGAGCAGTACTTC.

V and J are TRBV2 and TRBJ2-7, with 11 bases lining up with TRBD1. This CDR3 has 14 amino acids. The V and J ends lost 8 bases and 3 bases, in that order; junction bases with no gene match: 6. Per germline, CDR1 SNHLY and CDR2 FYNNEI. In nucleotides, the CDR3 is TGTGCCAGCGGCTCAGGGACAGGGGGCTACGAGCAGTACTTC. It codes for CASGSGTGGYEQYF.

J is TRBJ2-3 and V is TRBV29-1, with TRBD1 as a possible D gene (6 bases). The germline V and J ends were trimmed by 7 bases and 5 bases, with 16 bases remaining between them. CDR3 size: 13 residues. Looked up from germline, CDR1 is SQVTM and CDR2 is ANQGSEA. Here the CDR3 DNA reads TGCAGCGATCAAAAAACAGGGAAAGATACGCAGTATTTT. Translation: CSDQKTGKDTQYF.

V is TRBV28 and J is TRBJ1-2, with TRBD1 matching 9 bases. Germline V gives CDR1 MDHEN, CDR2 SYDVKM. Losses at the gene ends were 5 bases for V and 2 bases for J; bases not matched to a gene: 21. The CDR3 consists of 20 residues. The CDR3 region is CASSGRLGALGTGLNYGYTF. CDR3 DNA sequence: TGTGCCAGCAGTGGCCGATTGGGAGCACTCGGGACAGGGCTCAACTATGGCTACACCTTC.

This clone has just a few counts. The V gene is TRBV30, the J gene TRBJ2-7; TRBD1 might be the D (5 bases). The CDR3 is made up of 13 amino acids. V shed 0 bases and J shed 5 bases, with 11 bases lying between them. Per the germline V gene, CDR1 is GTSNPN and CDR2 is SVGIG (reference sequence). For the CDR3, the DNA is TGTGCCTGGAGTGTTAGGACAACCGACGAGCAGTACTTC. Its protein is CAWSVRTTDEQYF.